Presented here are 21 T cell receptor beta chains from one specimen sequenced in a study of control samples from healthy donors and cancer patients. Sequenced by immunoSEQ multiplex PCR; TCRdb stores in-frame clones only, minus some. The sample lists 70,000 or so clones, approximately 84% seen once, with approximately 30% in the top ten. The material sequenced was blood. The receptors here all came from a man aged 45 to 65 in good health.

This clone has at least ten counts. Different DNA sequences within this sample yield the same CDR3. The V call is TRBV7-2, the J call TRBJ2-2; TRBD1 matches 10 bases. Germline loops: CDR1 SGHTA, CDR2 FQGNSA. CDR3 length equals 14 residues. Unmatched junction bases numbered 7, after V lost 8 bases and J lost 7 bases. CDR3 nucleotide sequence: TGTGCCAGCCGCGGACAGGGGGTGGTCGGGGAGCTGTTTTTT. Protein sequence: CASRGQGVVGELFF.

This clone was counted once. The gene calls are TRBV7-2 and TRBJ1-2; TRBD1 agrees at 7 bases. The CDR3 consists of 15 residues. Trimming cost V 4 bases and J 8 bases; bases outside gene matches: 13. Germline V lookup: CDR1 SGHTA, CDR2 FQGNSA. In DNA, the CDR3 is TGTGCCAGCAGCTCCAGGGGACAGTCCGTGGAGGGCTACACCTTC. This gives the protein CASSSRGQSVEGYTF.

In its sample, this clone was seen once. The chain has TRBV25-1 and TRBJ1-5, with unresolved D. With 8 bases removed from V and 1 base from J, the gap between germline ends came to 3 bases. The CDR3 runs 11 residues. Germline V lookup: CDR1 MGHDK, CDR2 SYGVNS. CDR3 sequence reads: CASGSNQPQHF. CDR3 DNA: TGTGCCAGCGGGAGCAATCAGCCCCAGCATTTT.

This clone was observed a few times. V gene TRBV9 combines with J gene TRBJ1-6; D gene unclear. The germline gives CDR1 SGDLS, CDR2 YYNGEE. The V and J ends lost 3 bases and 3 bases respectively, with 10 bases between them. This CDR3 has 15 amino acids. The CDR3 region is CASSENMRYNSPLHF. DNA for the CDR3: TGTGCCAGCAGCGAAAATATGCGCTATAATTCACCCCTCCACTTT.

The genes are TRBV6-9 and TRBJ2-7; the match to TRBD2 covers 10 bases. This CDR3 spans 17 amino acids. Germline V gene lookup returns CDR1 MNHGY and CDR2 SVAAGI. V lost 5 bases to trimming and J lost 6 bases; unmatched junction nucleotides: 16. The CDR3 DNA sequence: TGTGCCAGCAGTCCACCAAGTTCTAGCGGGAGAGGGTCCGAGCAGTACTTC. Its translation is CASSPPSSSGRGSEQYF.

The CDR3 region is CASRHSGANVLTF. CDR3 in DNA: TGTGCCAGTAGACACTCTGGGGCCAACGTCCTGACTTTC. This chain joins TRBV19 and TRBJ2-6; no clear D gene. The germline V gene has CDR1 LNHDA and CDR2 SQIVND (reference sequence). Between the trimmed V and J ends, which lost 6 bases and 0 bases, there was a span of 3 bases. The CDR3 length is 13 residues.

The V and J genes are TRBV9 and TRBJ2-7; D is undetermined. Germline loops: CDR1 SGDLS, CDR2 YYNGEE. This CDR3 region has 15 residues. Between the trimmed V and J ends, which lost 4 bases and 5 bases, there was a span of 19 bases. This CDR3 reads CASSPTPDAVHEQYF. The CDR3 nucleotides read TGTGCCAGCAGCCCTACCCCGGACGCCGTACACGAGCAGTACTTC.

The chain combines TRBV5-1 with TRBJ2-1; the match to TRBD2 covers 11 bases. The CDR3 sequence is 15 residues long. Trimming removed 5 bases from V and 5 bases from J; junction bases left unmatched: 6. Germline CDR1 and CDR2: SGHRS and YFSETQ. Here the CDR3 reads CASSEGTSGHNEQFF. CDR3 bases: TGCGCCAGCAGTGAAGGGACTAGCGGTCACAATGAGCAGTTCTTC.

The chain carries TRBV15 and TRBJ1-2; possible D gene TRBD1, 5 bases. This CDR3 comprises 15 residues. Germline CDR1 is LNHNV and CDR2 is YYDKDF (reference sequence). V was shortened by 5 bases and J by 2 bases, with 15 bases between the two germline ends. CDR3 protein: CATSPVGRGNYGYTF. CDR3 nucleotides: TGTGCCACCAGCCCCGTGGGACGGGGAAACTATGGCTACACCTTC.

The chain combines TRBV6-4 with TRBJ1-2; D not resolved. The CDR3 has 13 residues. The V and J ends lost 0 bases and 7 bases respectively, with 9 bases between them. In germline, CDR1 is MRHNA, CDR2 SNTAGT. CDR3 sequence reads: CASSDSSGGGYTF. The CDR3 DNA is TGTGCCAGCAGTGACTCGAGCGGTGGTGGCTACACCTTC.

The rearrangement joins TRBV3-1 (or the pseudogene TRBV3-2) to TRBJ2-7; 11 nucleotides align to TRBD2. Per the germline V gene, CDR1 is LGHDT and CDR2 is YNNKEL (reference sequence). The CDR3 has 17 residues. V gave up 4 bases and J gave up 3 bases; unmatched junction bases: 11. CDR3 DNA: TGTGCCAGCAGCCGGGTCTCTAGCGGGAGGACCCTCTACGAGCAGTACTTC. Translation: CASSRVSSGRTLYEQYF.

This chain links TRBV12-3 or TRBV12-4 with TRBJ2-7; 7 bases are a match to TRBD1. The CDR3 contains 13 residues. V was clipped by 5 bases and J by 0 bases; unmatched bases: 1. CDR3 protein: CASSRDSSYEQYF. The DNA for the CDR3 is TGTGCCAGCAGTCGGGACAGCTCCTACGAGCAGTACTTC.

This clone showed up just once. The chain couples TRBV7-3 to TRBJ2-1; TRBD2 aligns across 7 bases. Germline V gene sequence: CDR1 SGHTA, CDR2 FQGTGA. J lost 0 bases, V lost 4 bases, and 3 bases had no gene match. This CDR3 spans 15 amino acids. The CDR3 loop reads CASSSGGSSYNEQFF. The CDR3 DNA follows: TGTGCCAGCAGCTCTGGCGGGAGCTCCTACAATGAGCAGTTCTTC.

The chain joins TRBV6-6 to TRBJ2-1, with TRBD2 matching over 10 bases. From germline, CDR1 is MNHNY and CDR2 SVGAGI (reference sequence). This CDR3 spans 14 amino acids. J was trimmed by 7 bases and V by 2 bases; bases with no gene match: 2. The CDR3 loop reads CASSYEGLANEQFF. The CDR3 DNA follows: TGTGCCAGCAGTTACGAGGGACTAGCGAATGAGCAGTTCTTC.

The gene calls are TRBV9 and TRBJ2-2; D might be TRBD2 (6 bases). V was pared by 0 bases and J by 1 base, with 7 bases between. The CDR3 loop spans 15 amino acids. In germline, CDR1 is SGDLS, CDR2 YYNGEE. The CDR3 spells CASSVGSGNTGELFF. The CDR3 bases are TGTGCCAGCAGCGTAGGTAGCGGGAACACCGGGGAGCTGTTTTTT. Supplemented by reference TRBV9 and TRBJ2-2, the full variable domain reads DSGVTQTPKHLITATGQRVTLRCSPRSGDLSVYWYQQSLDQGLQFLIQYYNGEERAKGNILERFSAQQFPDLHSELNLSSLELGDSALYFCASSVGSGNTGELFFGEGSRLTVL.

The chain links TRBV7-2 to TRBJ2-2; D tentatively reads TRBD1 or TRBD2 (6 bases each). V lost 2 bases to trimming and J lost 5 bases, with 12 bases between them. Germline V lookup: CDR1 SGHTA, CDR2 FQGNSA. The CDR3 is 15 residues long. The CDR3 reads CASSLIRGQTGELFF. The CDR3 DNA is TGTGCCAGCAGCTTAATTCGGGGGCAGACCGGGGAGCTGTTTTTT.

CDR3: CASSSLGGSPLHF. As DNA, the CDR3 is TGTGCCAGCAGCTCCTTGGGAGGGTCACCCCTCCACTTT. The V gene is TRBV7-3, the J gene TRBJ1-6; D remains ambiguous. Looked up from germline, CDR1 is SGHTA and CDR2 is FQGTGA. Trimming removed 4 bases at V and 10 bases at J, with 11 bases between. This CDR3 region has 13 residues.

The chain employs TRBV30 and TRBJ2-1, with 7 positions matching TRBD2. The CDR3 runs 17 residues. CDR1 GTSNPN and CDR2 SVGIG come from the germline V gene (reference sequence). V shed 7 bases, J shed 3 bases, and the junction held 18 bases outside the gene matches. CDR3 in DNA: TGTGCCTCCCACTCTAATTTCGGGAGGACCTTCTACAATGAGCAGTTCTTC. This gives the protein CASHSNFGRTFYNEQFF.

V usage is TRBV24-1 and J usage is TRBJ2-5, with D possibly TRBD1 on 7 matching bases. The CDR3 covers 15 residues. Trimming pared 4 bases from V and 2 bases from J, leaving 13 bases between. From germline, CDR1 is KGHDR and CDR2 SFDVKD. CDR3 DNA sequence: TGTGCCACCAGTGAACCCAGGGGGACTCAAGAGACCCAGTACTTC. Translated: CATSEPRGTQETQYF.

V usage is TRBV7-2 and J usage is TRBJ2-7, with a possible D match to TRBD2 (6 bases). V shed 5 bases and J shed 0 bases, with 14 bases lying between them. This CDR3 is built from 15 residues. Germline-derived CDR1 and CDR2 are SGHTA and FQGNSA. In nucleotides, the CDR3 is TGTGCCAGCAGCCTAGAGCGGGTGAGCTCCTACGAGCAGTACTTC. Its protein is CASSLERVSSYEQYF.

The chain joins TRBV6-6 to TRBJ2-3, with 9 bases identical to TRBD2. This CDR3 has 15 residues. CDR1 and CDR2 (germline): MNHNY, SVGAGI (reference sequence). V was clipped by 6 bases and J by 3 bases; unmatched bases: 7. The CDR3 DNA sequence: TGTGCCAGCAGGCCAATAGCGGGGGCGACAGATACGCAGTATTTT. Translated: CASRPIAGATDTQYF.